The T cell receptor (beta chain) under discussion was sequenced for a study of radiotherapy plus CTLA-4 blockade in lung cancer. Study as a whole: With over 25% of patients having disease control, objective responses were seen in 15% to 20%.

The V end lost 1 base, the J end lost 7 bases, and 14 bases lay between the germline ends. This CDR3 region has 15 residues. CDR1 is SQVTM and CDR2 is ANQGSEA in the germline V gene. Repertoires were generated with immunoSEQ multiplex PCR, while TCRdb's copy carries only in-frame clones and drops some. Of 65,000 to 70,000 clones listed, roughly 78% were seen once; the top ten hold roughly 9.7%. The chain has TRBV29-1 and TRBJ1-6, with D possibly matching TRBD1 (6 bases). The source is a human donor with non-small cell lung cancer who had a complete response to radiotherapy plus ipilimumab. Sequencing was performed on peripheral blood, taken from a patient treated with radiotherapy plus ipilimumab. The CDR3 protein is CSVEARPGANSPLHF. CDR3 DNA: TGCAGCGTTGAAGCCCGGCCGGGGGCAAATTCACCCCTCCACTTT.